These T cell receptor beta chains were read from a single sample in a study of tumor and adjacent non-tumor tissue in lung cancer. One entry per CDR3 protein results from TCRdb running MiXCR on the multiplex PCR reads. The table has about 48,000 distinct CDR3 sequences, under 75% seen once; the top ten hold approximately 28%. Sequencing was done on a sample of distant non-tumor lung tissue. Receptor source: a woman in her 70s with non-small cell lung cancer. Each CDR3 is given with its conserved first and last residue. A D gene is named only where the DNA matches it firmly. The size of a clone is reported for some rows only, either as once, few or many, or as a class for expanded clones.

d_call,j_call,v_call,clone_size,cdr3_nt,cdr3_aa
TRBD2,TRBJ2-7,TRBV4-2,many,TGTGCCAGCAGCCAAGATATAGCGGGACTAGGTTCCACAAACTCCTACGAGCAGTACTTC,CASSQDIAGLGSTNSYEQYF
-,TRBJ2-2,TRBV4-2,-,TGTGACAGCAGCCAAGATTGGGCTACGATCACCGGGGAGCTGTTTTTT,CDSSQDWATITGELFF
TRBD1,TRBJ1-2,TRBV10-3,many,TGTGCCATCAGGAGACAGGGGACTAACTATGGCTACACCTTC,CAIRRQGTNYGYTF
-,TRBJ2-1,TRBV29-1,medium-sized,TGCAGCGGAGGACGGGCAGATGAGCAGTTCTTC,CSGGRADEQFF
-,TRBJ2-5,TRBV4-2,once,TGTACCAGCAGCCAAGTCAGGGAATGTGGGACCCAGTACTTC,CTSSQVRECGTQYF
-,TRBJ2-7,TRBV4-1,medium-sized,TGCGCCAGCAGCCAAGATGGTGCCTGGGAGCAGTACTTC,CASSQDGAWEQYF
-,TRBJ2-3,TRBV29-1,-,TGCATCGTTGTTACATGGGGCACAGATACGCAGTATTTT,CIVVTWGTDTQYF
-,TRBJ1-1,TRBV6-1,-,TGTGCCAGCAGTGAAATCCCCCCACTCTACGGCACTGAGGCTTTCTTT,CASSEIPPLYGTEAFF
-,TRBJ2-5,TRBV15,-,TGTGCCACCAGCAGAGAGGTTTCGGTGTACCAAGAGACCCAGTACTTC,CATSREVSVYQETQYF
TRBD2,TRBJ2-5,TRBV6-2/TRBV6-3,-,TGTGCCAGGAGCTGGGGGACTAGCGGGAGAGCCGGGCGACAAGATACCCAGTACTTC,CARSWGTSGRAGRQDTQYF
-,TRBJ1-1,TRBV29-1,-,TGCAGCGTCGCCCCGTCCTACGTGAACACTGAAGCTTTCTTT,CSVAPSYVNTEAFF
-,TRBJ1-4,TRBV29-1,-,TGCAGCGTTGAGACGGGGTCTAATGAAAGACTGTTTTTT,CSVETGSNERLFF
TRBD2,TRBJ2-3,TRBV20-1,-,TGCAGTGCTTCAGATCAGAGCGGGAAAACAGATACGCAGTATTTT,CSASDQSGKTDTQYF
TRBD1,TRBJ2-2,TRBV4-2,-,TGTGCCAGCGGCCAGGGGGTAGTAAGCGGGGAGCTGTTTTTT,CASGQGVVSGELFF
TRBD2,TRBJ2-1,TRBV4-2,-,TGTGCCAGCAGTCAAGGGGGTCTAGCGGGCTACAATGAGCAGATCTTC,CASSQGGLAGYNEQIF
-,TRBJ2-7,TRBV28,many,TGTGCCAGCCGCCGTCCGGGGGACTACGAGCAGTACTTC,CASRRPGDYEQYF
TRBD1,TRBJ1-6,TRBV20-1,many,TGCAGTGCTAGAAACACGGGGACAGGGTTTTACTATAATTCACCCCTCCACTTT,CSARNTGTGFYYNSPLHF
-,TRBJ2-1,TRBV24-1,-,TGTGCCACCAGTGAGCTAACTACCAGGGCCCGAGATGAGCAGTTCTTC,CATSELTTRARDEQFF
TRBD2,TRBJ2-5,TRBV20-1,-,TGCAGTGCTAGCAGACTAGCGGGAGGTCAAGAGACCCAGTACTTC,CSASRLAGGQETQYF
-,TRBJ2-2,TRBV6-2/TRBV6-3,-,TGTGCCAGCAGTTTGGCAGTGTCGAACACCGGGAGGCTGTTTTTT,CASSLAVSNTGRLFF
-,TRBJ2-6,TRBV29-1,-,TGCATCGTTGAAGACAGGAGCTCTGGGGCCAACGTCCTTACTTTC,CIVEDRSSGANVLTF
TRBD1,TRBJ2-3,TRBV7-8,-,TGTGCCAGCAGGTTACAGGGGTTCGCTAACACAGATACACAGTATTTT,CASRLQGFANTDTQYF
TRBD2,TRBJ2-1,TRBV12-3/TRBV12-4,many,TGTGCCAGCAGTTATACTAGCGGGAGGTTTAATGAGCAGTTCTTC,CASSYTSGRFNEQFF
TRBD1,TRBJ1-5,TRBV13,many,TGTGCCAGCAGCTGGGGACAGGGACTCCAGCATTTT,CASSWGQGLQHF
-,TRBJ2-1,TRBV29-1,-,TGCGGCGTTGGTAAATCCTACAATGAGCAGTTCTTC,CGVGKSYNEQFF
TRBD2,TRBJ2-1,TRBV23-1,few,TGCGCCAGCAGTGCGACTAGCGGGAAGTACAATGAGCAGTTCTTC,CASSATSGKYNEQFF
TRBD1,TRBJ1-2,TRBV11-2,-,TGTGCCAGCAGCGTGGACAGGGGCTACTATGGCTACACCTTC,CASSVDRGYYGYTF
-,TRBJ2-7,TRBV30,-,TGTGCCTGGAGTGTACTCAGGGAATCCTACGAACAGTACTTC,CAWSVLRESYEQYF
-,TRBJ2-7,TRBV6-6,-,TGTGTCACAAAGGAACGGGACACCTCCTACGAGCAGTACTTC,CVTKERDTSYEQYF
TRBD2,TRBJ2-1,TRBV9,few,TGTGCCAGCAGCGCACGATTGTGGACTAGCTTAAACAATGAGCAGTTCTTC,CASSARLWTSLNNEQFF
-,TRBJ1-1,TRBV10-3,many,TGTGCCATCAGTGAGTCTGGGGAGAACACTGAAGCTTTCTTT,CAISESGENTEAFF
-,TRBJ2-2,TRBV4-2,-,TGTGCCAGTAGCCAAGATCGGACCACGAACACCGGGGAGCTGTTTTTT,CASSQDRTTNTGELFF
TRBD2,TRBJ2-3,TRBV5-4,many,TGTGCCAGCAGCTTGGATTCCCCGGGAGGGCCCGCAGATACGCAGTATTTT,CASSLDSPGGPADTQYF
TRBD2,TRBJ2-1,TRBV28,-,TGTGCCAGCTCCGGGACTAGCGGGAGTAGAGAGCAGTTCTTC,CASSGTSGSREQFF
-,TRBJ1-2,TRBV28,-,TGTGCCAGCAGTTTATGGGGGGCCCCCGGGAACTATGGCTACACCTTC,CASSLWGAPGNYGYTF
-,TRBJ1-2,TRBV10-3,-,TGTACCATCAGTGACCCAGGGCTGCTGGAATATGGCTACACCTTC,CTISDPGLLEYGYTF
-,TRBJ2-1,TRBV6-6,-,TGTGCCAGCAGTGCCTACAGGGAAGGATCCCACAGTGAGCAGTTCTTC,CASSAYREGSHSEQFF
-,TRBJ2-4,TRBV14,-,TGTACCAGCAGCCAAGAGAGTGGGATTGCCAAAAACATTCAGTACTTC,CTSSQESGIAKNIQYF
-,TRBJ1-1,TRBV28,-,TGTGCCATCAGTGAACAAGTGAACACTGAAGCTTTCTTT,CAISEQVNTEAFF
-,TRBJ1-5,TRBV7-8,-,TGTGCCAGCAGCTTGAGAGGGAGCGATAGCTCTCAGCCCCAGCATTTT,CASSLRGSDSSQPQHF
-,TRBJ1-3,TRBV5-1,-,TGCGCCAGCAGCTATGACAGGCTTCACTCTGGAAACACCATATATTTT,CASSYDRLHSGNTIYF
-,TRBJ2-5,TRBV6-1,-,TGTGCCAGCAGCGAAAGGGGGGGATGGCTATTC,CASSERGGWLF
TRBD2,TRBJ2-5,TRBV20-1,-,TGCAGTGCTCATGATAGCGGGAGATCTAACAGCTATAAAGGGACCCAGTACTTC,CSAHDSGRSNSYKGTQYF
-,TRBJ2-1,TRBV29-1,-,TGCATCTTCAAATGGGAATTCGGGAATGAGCAGTTCTTC,CIFKWEFGNEQFF
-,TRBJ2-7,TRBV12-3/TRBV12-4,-,TGTGCCAGCAGTTTCCCAGGAGCCTACGAGCTGTATTTC,CASSFPGAYELYF
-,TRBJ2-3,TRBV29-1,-,TGCAACGCCGAGGCGCGGAGGGGAGGAGGAGATAGGCAGTATTTT,CNAEARRGGGDRQYF
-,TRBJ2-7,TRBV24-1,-,TGTGCCACCAGTAGGGGTTACGAGCAGTACTTC,CATSRGYEQYF
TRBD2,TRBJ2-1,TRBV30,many,TGTGCCTGGAGTCCGGCCGGGACTAGGGTGCGTGCTGAGCAGTTCTTC,CAWSPAGTRVRAEQFF
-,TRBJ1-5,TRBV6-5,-,TGTGCCACCAGGAATACAAGGCGCAATCAGCCCCAGCATTTT,CATRNTRRNQPQHF
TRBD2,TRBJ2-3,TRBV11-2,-,TGTACCAGCAGCGCTAGGACTAACGGGGGGGGAGATACGCAGTATTTT,CTSSARTNGGGDTQYF
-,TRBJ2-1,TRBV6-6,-,TGTCCCAGCAGTTACGGGGTATATTATGAGCAGTTCTTC,CPSSYGVYYEQFF
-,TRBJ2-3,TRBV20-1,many,TGCAGTGCTAGAGATTCGCGCCCCGGCACAGATACGCAGTATTTT,CSARDSRPGTDTQYF